These 3 T cell receptor beta chains were sequenced from one sample in a study of blood T cell repertoires in COVID-19. Only in-frame clones appear in the TCRdb table, and some are missing; sequencing was by immunoSEQ multiplex PCR. The sample yields 70,000 to 85,000 clones, under 95% seen once. Sequencing was done on a sample of peripheral blood. Receptor source: a woman in her sixties with active COVID-19.

The J gene is TRBJ2-1, the V gene TRBV7-8; 7 bases map to TRBD2. Germline CDR1 reads SGHVS; CDR2 reads FQNEAQ. Trimming cost V 0 bases and J 7 bases; bases outside gene matches: 3. There are 14 residues in the CDR3. The CDR3 bases are TGTGCCAGCAGCTTAGCGGGGGGAGGGAATGAGCAGTTCTTC. Its protein is CASSLAGGGNEQFF.

This clone was recorded a few times. V usage is TRBV7-8 and J usage is TRBJ1-5; 7 positions match TRBD1. Germline lookup yields CDR1 SGHVS and CDR2 FQNEAQ. J was trimmed by 5 bases and V by 5 bases; bases with no gene match: 9. This CDR3 is 15 amino acids long. CDR3 coding DNA: TGTGCCAGCAGCCTCCGGGACAGAAATCATCAGCCCCAGCATTTT. As protein: CASSLRDRNHQPQHF.

The rearrangement joins TRBV2 to TRBJ1-4; the D gene is possibly TRBD1 (6 bases). V was trimmed by 5 bases and J by 5 bases, leaving 18 bases between them. The CDR3 is 16 amino acids. The germline V gene has CDR1 SNHLY and CDR2 FYNNEI. This CDR3 is CASSKDRPTINEKLFF. CDR3 DNA sequence: TGTGCCAGCAGTAAAGACAGGCCCACCATCAATGAAAAACTGTTTTTT.